This T cell receptor beta chain is drawn from a study of T-cell reconstitution after alpha-beta-depleted transplantation in children (dated by TCRdb to the mid-2010s). Study-wide context: T-cell immune reconstitution after TCRalphabeta/CD19-depleted allogeneic hematopoietic cell transplantation in children was quantitatively tracked in the study by means of TCR repertoire profiling.

The sample's time point label is to be understood as: day 60 (about 2 months) after transplantation. What the treatment or condition label conveys for this sample: allogeneic hematopoietic cell transplantation with graft depleted of TCRalphabeta T cells and CD19 B cells. The children who served as transplant recipients had been given grafts of TCRalphabeta/CD19-depleted allogeneic hematopoietic cells. What the authors observed across the whole study: In some patients, high TCRbeta diversity at day 60 was attributed to recipient T cells and intrathymic progenitors that had survived conditioning. Apparently early alphabetaT-cell count recovery about two months after transplant reportedly relied on only several hundred rapidly expanded clones derived from non-depleted graft cells. Over the following months the frequencies of hyperexpanded clones went down, and after one year T-cell counts and TCRbeta diversity were mostly credited to newly produced T cells.

Library preparation used PCR. Sequencing relied on an Illumina HiSeq 2500. TCR libraries were prepared with molecular barcoding, using unique molecular identifiers to normalize TCRbeta repertoire quantification. The public sequencing data were trimmed at Q25 with fastp and processed into clonotypes with MiXCR by TCRdb, which kept only in-frame beta chains. Every CDR3 protein is listed once, alongside the most common genes and DNA of its rows. The sample has tens of thousands of distinct CDR3 sequences on record, nearly 6.5% of them singletons. The ten largest make up 25% to 30% of the sample. After removal of 4 bases from V and 2 bases from J, the junction retains 3 bases not matched to a gene. Taken from cysteine to phenylalanine, the CDR3 has 14 residues. Of all the DNA, just the CDR3 is kept, 42 bases in frame from base 1. In this sample, this clonotype turned up a few times. It lacks a known antigen. The input lacks base qualities; no much larger clone sits a single base away.

The TCR originated in a child less than two years old who had a stem cell transplant for acute myeloid leukemia, so the T cells may come from the graft donor. The sequence links TRBV12-3 or TRBV12-4 to TRBJ2-3; TRBD1 lines up with 7 middle nucleotides. Sequencing was performed on peripheral blood, taken 60 days after TCRalphabeta/CD19-depleted stem cell transplant. CDR3 loop: CASSSGTVTDTQYF. The sequenced DNA is TGTGCCAGCAGTTCCGGGACAGTCACAGATACGCAGTATTTT.